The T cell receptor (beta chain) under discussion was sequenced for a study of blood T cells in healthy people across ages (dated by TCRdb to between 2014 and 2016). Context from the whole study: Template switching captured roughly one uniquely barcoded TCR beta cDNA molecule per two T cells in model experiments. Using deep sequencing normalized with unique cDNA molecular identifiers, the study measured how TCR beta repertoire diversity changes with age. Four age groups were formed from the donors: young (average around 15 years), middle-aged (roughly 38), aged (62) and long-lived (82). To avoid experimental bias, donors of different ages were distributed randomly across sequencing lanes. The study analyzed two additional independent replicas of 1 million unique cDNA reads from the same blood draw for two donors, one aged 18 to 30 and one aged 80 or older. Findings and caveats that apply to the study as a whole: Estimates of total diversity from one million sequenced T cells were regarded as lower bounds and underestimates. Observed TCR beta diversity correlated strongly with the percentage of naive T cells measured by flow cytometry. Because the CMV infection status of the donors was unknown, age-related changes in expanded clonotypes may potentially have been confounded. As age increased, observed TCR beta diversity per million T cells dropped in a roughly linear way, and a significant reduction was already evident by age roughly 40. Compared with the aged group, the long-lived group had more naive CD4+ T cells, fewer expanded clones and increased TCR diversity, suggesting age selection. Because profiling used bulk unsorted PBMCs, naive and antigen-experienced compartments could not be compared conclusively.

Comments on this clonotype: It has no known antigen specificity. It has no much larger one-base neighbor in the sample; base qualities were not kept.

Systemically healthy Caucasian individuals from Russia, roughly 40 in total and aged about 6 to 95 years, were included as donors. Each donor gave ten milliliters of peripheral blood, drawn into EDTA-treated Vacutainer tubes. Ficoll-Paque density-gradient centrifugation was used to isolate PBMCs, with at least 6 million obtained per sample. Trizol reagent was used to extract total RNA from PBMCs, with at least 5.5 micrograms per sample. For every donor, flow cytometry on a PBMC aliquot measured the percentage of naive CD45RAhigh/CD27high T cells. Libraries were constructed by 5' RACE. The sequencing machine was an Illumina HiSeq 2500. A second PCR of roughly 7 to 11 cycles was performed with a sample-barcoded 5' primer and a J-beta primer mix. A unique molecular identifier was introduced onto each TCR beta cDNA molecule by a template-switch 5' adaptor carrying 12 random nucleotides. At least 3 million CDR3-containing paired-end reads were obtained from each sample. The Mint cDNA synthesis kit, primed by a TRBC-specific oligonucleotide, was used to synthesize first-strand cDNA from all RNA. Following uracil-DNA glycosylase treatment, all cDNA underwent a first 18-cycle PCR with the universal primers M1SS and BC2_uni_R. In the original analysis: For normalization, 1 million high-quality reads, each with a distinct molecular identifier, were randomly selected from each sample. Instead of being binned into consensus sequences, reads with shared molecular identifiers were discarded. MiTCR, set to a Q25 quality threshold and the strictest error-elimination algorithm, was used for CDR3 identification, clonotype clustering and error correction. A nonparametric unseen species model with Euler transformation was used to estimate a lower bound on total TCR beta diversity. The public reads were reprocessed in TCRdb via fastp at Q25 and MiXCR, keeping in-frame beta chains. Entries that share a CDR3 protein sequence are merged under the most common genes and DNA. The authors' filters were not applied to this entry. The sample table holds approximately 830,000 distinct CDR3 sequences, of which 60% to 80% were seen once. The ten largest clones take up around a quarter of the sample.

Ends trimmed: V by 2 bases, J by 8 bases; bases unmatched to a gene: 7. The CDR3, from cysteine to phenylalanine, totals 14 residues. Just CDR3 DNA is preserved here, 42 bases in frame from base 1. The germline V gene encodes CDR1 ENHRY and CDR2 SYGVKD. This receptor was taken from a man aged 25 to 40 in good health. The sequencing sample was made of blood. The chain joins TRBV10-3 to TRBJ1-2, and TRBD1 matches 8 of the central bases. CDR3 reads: CAISELDRAGGYTF. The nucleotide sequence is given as TGTGCCATCAGTGAGCTGGACAGGGCTGGAGGCTACACCTTC.